This T cell receptor beta chain was observed in a study of shared clonotypes between healthy human individuals. The study, taken as a whole, reports: Large sequencing depth failed to make sorted-subset sequencing complete, rarefaction showed. Blood was the only sampled material, and tissue repertoires likely differ.

The ends were cut back, 2 bases at V and 2 bases at J, with 15 bases in the middle. Germline V gene data show CDR1 as MDHEN and CDR2 as SYDVKM. The CDR3 loop spans 16 amino acids. Repertoires were generated with immunoSEQ multiplex PCR, while TCRdb's copy carries only in-frame clones and drops some. This table has over 95,000 clones, 68% appearing once. A word on this clone: The antigen is undetermined.

This chain connects TRBV28 to TRBJ2-5; a possible D gene is TRBD2 (6 bases). The sequence derives from a woman in her 30s in good health. Sequenced: memory CD8+ T cells sorted from blood. The subset denotes: CD45RO+ cells pooled with CCR7-negative TemRA cells. This chain's CDR3 is CASSLRLAEGQETQYF. CDR3 nucleotides: TGTGCCAGCAGTTTACGATTAGCGGAGGGGCAAGAGACCCAGTACTTC.